Each of the 20 T cell receptor beta chains below was sequenced from the same sample in a study of blood T cell repertoires in COVID-19. Assay used: immunoSEQ multiplex PCR; TCRdb lists only in-frame clones, some missing. The sample shows approximately 500,000 clones, approximately 88% of them seen only once. Material for sequencing was peripheral blood. Every receptor here comes from a woman aged 45-65 years with COVID-19, enrolled during active disease.

The chain carries TRBV9 and TRBJ2-7; 7 bases align to TRBD2. The germline V gene has CDR1 SGDLS and CDR2 YYNGEE. The CDR3 sequence is 15 residues long. J gave up 0 bases and V 3 bases, and 6 bases lay outside the gene matches. CDR3 coding DNA: TGTGCCAGCAGCGAGGGTAGCGGGTCCTCCTACGAGCAGTACTTC. This translates into CASSEGSGSSYEQYF.

The gene calls are TRBV21-1 and TRBJ1-2. TRBV21-1 is classified as a pseudogene. This CDR3 contains 15 residues. The CDR3 DNA reads as TGTGCCAGCAGCAAATCGGGTCTTATCGGGGATGGCTACACCTTC. Translated, it gives CASSKSGLIGDGYTF.

The chain links TRBV5-5 to TRBJ2-7; D is undetermined. There are 17 residues in the CDR3. The V end was cut by 0 bases, the J end by 3 bases, with 19 bases between. Germline CDR1 is SGHKS and CDR2 is YYEKEE (reference sequence). CDR3 loop: CASSLVRLGTLGYEQYF. As DNA, the CDR3 is TGTGCCAGCAGCTTGGTTCGTTTGGGCACCCTGGGCTACGAGCAGTACTTC.

The V call is TRBV30, the J call TRBJ1-2, with unresolved D. In germline, CDR1 is GTSNPN, CDR2 SVGIG (reference sequence). This CDR3 has 14 amino acids. Trimming removed 3 bases at V and 4 bases at J, with 15 bases between. CDR3 protein: CAWSSGGEPYGYTF. The CDR3 DNA follows: TGTGCCTGGAGCTCCGGCGGAGAACCCTATGGCTACACCTTC.

The chain combines TRBV7-6 with TRBJ1-5, with a weak D call TRBD1 (6 bases). The ends were cut back, 0 bases at V and 0 bases at J, with 12 bases in the middle. The V gene's germline CDR1 is SGHVS and CDR2 FNYEAQ. The CDR3 consists of 17 residues. The CDR3 loop reads CASSLAPAGVSNQPQHF. CDR3 DNA sequence: TGTGCCAGCAGCTTAGCGCCGGCAGGGGTTAGCAATCAGCCCCAGCATTTT. Full variable domain (remainder filled in from reference TRBV7-6 and TRBJ1-5): GAGVSQSPRYKVTKRGQDVALRCDPISGHVSLYWYRQALGQGPEFLTYFNYEAQQDKSGLPNDRFSAERPEGSISTLTIQRTEQRDSAMYRCASSLAPAGVSNQPQHFGDGTRLSIL.

This rearrangement joins TRBV25-1 to TRBJ1-1; possibly TRBD1 for D (6 bases). The V gene lost 5 bases and the J gene lost 4 bases, with 11 bases spanning the gap. This CDR3 has 13 amino acids. Germline loops: CDR1 MGHDK, CDR2 SYGVNS. The CDR3 DNA follows: TGTGCCAGCAGTAAACAGGGTCCCACTGAAGCTTTCTTT. Encoded protein: CASSKQGPTEAFF.

The chain combines TRBV6-6 with TRBJ2-3, with TRBD2 identical over 7 bases. J gave up 4 bases and V 7 bases, and 14 bases lay outside the gene matches. The CDR3 totals 16 residues. Germline assignment: CDR1 MNHNY and CDR2 SVGAGI (reference sequence). The CDR3 loop is CASNELGGGNSDTQYF. In DNA, the CDR3 is TGTGCCAGCAACGAGCTTGGGGGGGGGAACTCAGATACGCAGTATTTT.

The V call is TRBV6-1, the J call TRBJ1-5; D gene ambiguous. CDR1 is MNHNS and CDR2 is SASEGT in the germline V gene. The V gene lost 2 bases and the J gene lost 2 bases, with 7 bases spanning the gap. CDR3 size: 14 residues. The CDR3 loop is CASSEQSGNQPQHF. As DNA, the CDR3 is TGTGCCAGCAGTGAACAGAGCGGCAATCAGCCCCAGCATTTT.

This clone has a single count. The rearrangement uses TRBV27 and TRBJ2-7; 8 bases map to TRBD1. Trimming removed 0 bases from V and 4 bases from J; junction bases left unmatched: 8. The germline V gene encodes CDR1 MNHEY and CDR2 SMNVEV (reference sequence). CDR3 length: 16 amino acids. CDR3 DNA: TGTGCCAGCAGTTTATCCCTGGAACGGACAGGGTACGAGCAGTACTTC. Its translation: CASSLSLERTGYEQYF.

This chain connects TRBV5-6 to TRBJ2-5; a weak D match, TRBD1 (5 bases). Trimming removed 2 bases at V and 1 base at J, with 9 bases between. Germline V lookup: CDR1 SGHDT, CDR2 YYEEEE. The CDR3 loop spans 14 amino acids. The CDR3 region is CASSLGDSQETQYF. The CDR3 DNA reads as TGTGCCAGCAGCTTAGGAGACAGCCAAGAGACCCAGTACTTC.

The rearrangement uses TRBV7-2 and TRBJ2-5; weak D call: TRBD2 (6 bases). The CDR3 sequence is 14 residues long. From germline, CDR1 is SGHTA and CDR2 FQGNSA. The V gene lost 4 bases and the J gene lost 1 base, with 10 bases spanning the gap. CDR3 in amino acids: CASSSMGLQETQYF. CDR3 coding DNA: TGTGCCAGCAGCTCCATGGGACTCCAAGAGACCCAGTACTTC.

The CDR3 DNA sequence: TGTGCCAGCAGCCACGGGACAGGAGGGAGAGGCTACACCTTC. It yields the protein CASSHGTGGRGYTF. The V gene is TRBV7-9, the J gene TRBJ1-2; TRBD1 agrees at 8 bases. The trim removed 5 bases at V and 8 bases at J, leaving 10 bases unmatched. Per germline, CDR1 SEHNR and CDR2 FQNEAQ (reference sequence). The CDR3 totals 14 residues.

V gene TRBV6-5 combines with J gene TRBJ1-1; the D gene is possibly TRBD1 (5 bases). Germline values: CDR1 MNHEY, CDR2 SVGAGI. Trimming left V 8 bases short and J 5 bases short, with 21 bases between. This CDR3 comprises 15 residues. This CDR3 reads CASLPTGGGRTEAFF. CDR3 DNA: TGTGCCAGCCTCCCTACAGGCGGGGGGAGAACTGAAGCTTTCTTT.

The chain recombines TRBV9 with TRBJ2-3, with no clear D. V gave up 0 bases and J gave up 4 bases, with 9 bases separating them. The germline V gene has CDR1 SGDLS and CDR2 YYNGEE. This CDR3 comprises 14 residues. CDR3 bases: TGTGCCAGCAGCGTAGCCGGTGGGCCAGATACGCAGTATTTT. It specifies CASSVAGGPDTQYF.

This clone has just a few counts. V usage is TRBV5-1 and J usage is TRBJ2-3, with 8 bases identical to TRBD2. The CDR3 extends over 15 amino acids. Germline values: CDR1 SGHRS, CDR2 YFSETQ. With V trimmed by 1 base and J by 6 bases, 7 bases remained unmatched. The CDR3 DNA sequence: TGCGCCAGCAGCTTGTCGGACGGGGGGGCGGATACGCAGTATTTT. Residues: CASSLSDGGADTQYF.

The table lists this clone with a few counts. The V and J genes are TRBV11-2 and TRBJ2-2; D might be TRBD1 (6 bases). V lost 6 bases, J lost 5 bases, and 10 bases lay in between. Looked up from germline, CDR1 is SGHAT and CDR2 is FQNNGV. This CDR3 comprises 13 residues. This CDR3 reads CASRKTGTGELFF. In DNA, the CDR3 is TGTGCCAGCAGGAAGACAGGAACCGGGGAGCTGTTTTTT.

V usage is TRBV5-8 and J usage is TRBJ1-6, with D uncertain. The CDR3 has 13 amino acids. V lost 0 bases, J lost 14 bases, and 12 bases lay in between. Germline-derived CDR1 and CDR2 are SGHTS and YDEGEE. CDR3 region: CASSLGALVTLHF. For the CDR3, the DNA is TGTGCCAGCAGCTTGGGGGCCCTTGTCACCCTCCACTTT.

This clone was counted once. The rearrangement uses TRBV11-3 and TRBJ2-2; tentative D call: TRBD1 (5 bases). With 4 bases removed from V and 1 base from J, the gap between germline ends came to 10 bases. CDR3 size: 15 residues. Germline V gives CDR1 SGHNT, CDR2 YENEEA. The CDR3 nucleotides read TGTGCCAGCAGCTCTCTTGGACAGAACACCGGGGAGCTGTTTTTT. It codes for CASSSLGQNTGELFF.

V and J are TRBV7-2 and TRBJ1-2, with no clear D. Germline CDR1 is SGHTA and CDR2 is FQGNSA. V shed 1 base and J shed 1 base, with 7 bases lying between them. The CDR3 runs 14 residues. The DNA for the CDR3 is TGTGCCAGCAGCTTAGGCCACAGTAACTATGGCTACACCTTC. It translates to CASSLGHSNYGYTF. Complete variable domain (other parts from reference TRBV7-2 and TRBJ1-2): GAGVSQSPSNKVTEKGKDVELRCDPISGHTALYWYRQSLGQGLEFLIYFQGNSAPDKSGLPSDRFSAERTGGSVSTLTIQRTQQEDSAVYLCASSLGHSNYGYTFGSGTRLTVV.

This chain uses TRBV6-1 with TRBJ2-7; a possible D gene is TRBD2 (6 bases). V was trimmed by 3 bases and J by 5 bases, leaving 11 bases between them. The CDR3 has 13 residues. In germline, CDR1 is MNHNS, CDR2 SASEGT. This chain's CDR3 is CASSDWERDEQYF. CDR3 nucleotides: TGTGCCAGCAGTGATTGGGAGCGGGACGAGCAGTACTTC.